This entry concerns a single T cell receptor beta chain. Assay used: immunoSEQ multiplex PCR; TCRdb lists only in-frame clones, some missing. The sample shows 150,000 to 190,000 clones, over 90% of them seen only once. This specimen belongs to a study of control samples from healthy donors and cancer patients. This TCR came from a man aged 50 to 59 in good health. Source material: blood.

DNA of the CDR3: TGTGCCAGTAGCCCGGGACGGACTAATGAAAAACTGTTTTTT. Its translation: CASSPGRTNEKLFF. This rearrangement joins TRBV19 to TRBJ1-4, with D maybe TRBD1 (5 bases). Germline V gives CDR1 LNHDA, CDR2 SQIVND (reference sequence). The CDR3 totals 14 residues. Trimming cost V 6 bases and J 2 bases, with 10 bases left between them.